The rows below give T cell receptor beta chains drawn from one sample of a study of Ad26.COV2.S vaccination and SARS-CoV-2 variants. Some clones are missing from TCRdb's copy, which holds only in-frame ones; the method was immunoSEQ multiplex PCR. This table has about 420,000 clones, roughly 90% appearing once. The sample was peripheral blood, taken in a trial of Ad26.COV2.S vaccine versus placebo. The receptors originated from a person between 18 and 65 years old who received the Ad26.COV2.S COVID-19 vaccine or a placebo. Both conserved end residues are trimmed from each CDR3. The size entry is marked missing in some rows and otherwise reads once, few, many or a size class.

>TRBV30|TRBJ2-1|-|9
AWSVRREQF
>TRBV4-2|TRBJ1-5|-|10
ASRGDDQPQH
>TRBV9|TRBJ2-3|-|14
ASSEPYGGGTDTQY
>TRBV30|TRBJ1-1|-|12
AWSPVGPETEAF
>TRBV2|TRBJ1-1|-|16
ASSSDRLGSLMNTEAF
>TRBV30|TRBJ2-3|-|14
AWLGLAGARTDTQY
>TRBV4-3|TRBJ1-3|-|13
ASSQDKGLGNTIY
>TRBV3-1/TRBV3-2|TRBJ1-6|few|11
ASSQGGNSPLH
>TRBV5-4|TRBJ2-1|-|13
ASSPTGGPWNGQF
>TRBV7-3|TRBJ1-1|-|11
ASSFDPNTEAF
>TRBV7-2|TRBJ1-3|-|9
ASRAGNTIY
>TRBV10-1|TRBJ1-1|-|13
ASSESETWGSEAF
>TRBV7-2|TRBJ2-2|-|13
ASSPARGATGELF
>TRBV11-2|TRBJ2-2|once|15
ASSTLAGAPSGGELF
>TRBV9|TRBJ1-6|-|13
ASSAGGGDGSPLH
>TRBV21-1|TRBJ1-4|-|10
ASSKGREKLF
>TRBV19|TRBJ2-3|-|12
ASMLGGQGDTQY
>TRBV5-1|TRBJ2-4|-|14
ASSLDVGGPQGIQY
>TRBV7-3|TRBJ2-3|-|10
ASSLTSDTQY
>TRBV27|TRBJ1-4|-|11
ASSLVENEKLF
>TRBV28|TRBJ2-5|few|14
ASSFHTSGARETQY
>TRBV9|TRBJ2-3|-|15
ASSVNWRGGHTDTQY
>TRBV5-1|TRBJ2-1|-|11
ASSWGTFNEQF
>TRBV15|TRBJ2-3|-|13
ATSRDPRSTDTQY
>TRBV15|TRBJ1-4|-|13
ATSRVGQGSEKLF
>TRBV14|TRBJ2-3|-|14
ASSHSLAGGTDTQY
>TRBV3-1/TRBV3-2|TRBJ2-2|-|13
ASSEIAGSTGELF
>TRBV2|TRBJ1-1|-|10
ASRGDNTEAF
>TRBV27|TRBJ2-1|-|14
ASSLDLGRGPDEQF
>TRBV5-1|TRBJ1-2|-|12
ASSLEGQPYGYT
>TRBV7-9|TRBJ2-1|-|15
ASSLGPGTSGGIEQF
>TRBV29-1|TRBJ1-2|-|9
SARQGSGYT
>TRBV7-9|TRBJ2-5|-|14
ASSFLKGVSQETQY
>TRBV5-1|TRBJ1-4|-|13
ASSLAVGGGEKLF
>TRBV2|TRBJ1-4|-|13
ASSPQTGWGEKLF
>TRBV30|TRBJ1-5|few|12
AWSSTWGNQPQH
>TRBV7-2|TRBJ2-1|-|15
ASSLTSGGPSYNEQF
>TRBV7-9|TRBJ2-7|-|11
ASSLLPFYEQY
>TRBV27|TRBJ1-4|-|12
ASSHRRANEKLF
>TRBV4-2|TRBJ2-3|-|13
ASSRRQGSGDTQY
>TRBV19|TRBJ1-4|-|11
ASSGGRNEKLF
>TRBV27|TRBJ1-4|-|11
ASSFQGYEKLF